This TCR beta chain was sequenced for a study of blood T cell repertoires in COVID-19. Profiling relied on immunoSEQ multiplex PCR, and the TCRdb table lists in-frame clones only, not all of them. This sample has about 63,000 clones; 79% occur once, and the top ten carry 32%. Trimming removed 1 base from V and 0 bases from J, with 13 bases in between. This CDR3 has 16 residues. Germline assignment: CDR1 SGHVS and CDR2 FQNEAQ. The sequence was obtained from a human donor in a cohort sampled during active COVID-19. Sequencing used peripheral blood. The rearrangement links TRBV7-8 to TRBJ2-7; D is possibly TRBD2 (6 bases). DNA of the CDR3: TGTGCCAGCAGCTTAGTAGTAGCGGTAAGCTCCTACGAGCAGTACTTC. Encoded protein: CASSLVVAVSSYEQYF.